These 32 T cell receptor beta chains were sequenced from one sample in a study of blood T cell repertoires in COVID-19. This table comes from immunoSEQ multiplex PCR, and its TCRdb copy is limited to in-frame clones, with some not included. This table holds about 310,000 clones, 70% to 90% found once. The sequencing sample was made of PBMCs or T cells enriched from blood (not recorded which). The receptors originated from a woman aged 40 to 50 who had recovered from COVID-19.

The count of this clone is one. V usage is TRBV7-9 and J usage is TRBJ1-4; possibly TRBD1 for D (5 bases). This CDR3 has 14 amino acids. V was trimmed by 2 bases and J by 6 bases, leaving 10 bases between them. Germline CDR1 SEHNR, CDR2 FQNEAQ (reference sequence). The DNA for the CDR3 is TGTGCCAGCAGCTTAAGGGGCGTAGATGAAAAACTGTTTTTT. Amino acid sequence: CASSLRGVDEKLFF. Full variable domain (outside the CDR3, taken from reference TRBV7-9 and TRBJ1-4): DTGVSQNPRHKITKRGQNVTFRCDPISEHNRLYWYRQTLGQGPEFLTYFQNEAQLEKSRLLSDRFSAERPKGSFSTLEIQRTEQGDSAMYLCASSLRGVDEKLFFGSGTQLSVL.

The CDR3 DNA sequence: TGTGCCAGCAGTTCCCCGGACTGGTCCCAGTACTTC. Translated, it gives CASSSPDWSQYF. J is TRBJ2-5 and V is TRBV12-3 or TRBV12-4; possibly TRBD2 for D (5 bases). Trimming pared 4 bases from V and 9 bases from J, leaving 12 bases between. The CDR3 loop spans 12 amino acids.

The chain couples TRBV7-9 to TRBJ1-4, with 7 positions matching TRBD1. J lost 13 bases, V lost 5 bases, and 10 bases had no gene match. The germline CDR1 and CDR2 sequences are SEHNR and FQNEAQ (reference sequence). This CDR3 region has 13 residues. The CDR3 region is CASSPRRGNGLFF. CDR3 DNA: TGTGCCAGCAGCCCACGCAGGGGGAACGGACTGTTTTTT.

The chain employs TRBV7-2 and TRBJ1-6; D gene uncertain. CDR3 size: 15 residues. The ends were cut back, 3 bases at V and 4 bases at J, with 10 bases in the middle. CDR1 is SGHTA and CDR2 is FQGNSA in the germline V gene. The CDR3 here is CASSLQRTYNSPLHF. The CDR3 nucleotides read TGTGCCAGCAGCTTGCAACGGACTTATAATTCACCCCTCCACTTT.

This chain uses TRBV6-5 with TRBJ2-3, with 8 bases that match TRBD1. The germline CDR1 and CDR2 sequences are MNHEY and SVGAGI. This CDR3 region has 15 residues. J lost 6 bases, V lost 6 bases, and 11 bases had no gene match. The CDR3 region has the DNA TGTGCCAGCAGGAGGCGGACAGGGATCACCGATACGCAGTATTTT. Translating it yields CASRRRTGITDTQYF.

J is TRBJ1-3 and V is TRBV29-1; TRBD1 is a possible D gene (5 bases). Trimming removed 4 bases at V and 3 bases at J, with 10 bases between. The germline V gene has CDR1 SQVTM and CDR2 ANQGSEA. This CDR3 comprises 13 residues. For the CDR3, the DNA is TGCAGCGTTGGACAGACCCTTGGAAACACCATATATTTT. Its translation is CSVGQTLGNTIYF.

This chain joins TRBV3-1 (or the pseudogene TRBV3-2) and TRBJ1-2; 9 bases are shared with TRBD1. There are 17 residues in the CDR3. Unmatched junction bases numbered 12, after V lost 3 bases and J lost 4 bases. Germline V gene data show CDR1 as LGHDT and CDR2 as YNNKEL (reference sequence). In nucleotides, the CDR3 is TGTGCCAGCAGCCAGGGACAGGGCCCGCCTCACTTCTATGGCTACACCTTC. This sequence encodes CASSQGQGPPHFYGYTF.

The genes are TRBV7-9 and TRBJ2-3; TRBD2 matches at 8 bases. The V gene's germline CDR1 is SEHNR and CDR2 FQNEAQ (reference sequence). CDR3 length: 16 amino acids. The trim removed 4 bases at V and 4 bases at J, leaving 10 bases unmatched. Here the CDR3 reads CASSSAPGLGPDTQYF. The CDR3 bases are TGTGCCAGCAGCTCGGCGCCGGGACTAGGGCCAGATACGCAGTATTTT.

The chain has TRBV7-2 and TRBJ1-1; weak D call: TRBD1 (5 bases). V shed 5 bases and J shed 0 bases, with 10 bases lying between them. The CDR3 has 14 amino acids. Germline CDR1 is SGHTA and CDR2 is FQGNSA. The CDR3 loop reads CASSPTVMNTEAFF. The CDR3 DNA reads TGTGCCAGCAGCCCGACAGTCATGAACACTGAAGCTTTCTTT.

In its sample, this clone was seen once. V usage is TRBV3-1 (or the pseudogene TRBV3-2) and J usage is TRBJ2-2; unclear D gene. V was cut by 1 base and J by 1 base, with 4 bases left in between. The CDR3 length is 14 residues. Germline CDR1 reads LGHDT; CDR2 reads YNNKEL (reference sequence). The CDR3 nucleotides are TGTGCCAGCAGCCAAGTATTGAACACCGGGGAGCTGTTTTTT. The encoded protein is CASSQVLNTGELFF.

This sequence joins TRBV29-1 and TRBJ2-5; tentatively, D is TRBD1 (6 bases). The length of the CDR3 is 12 residues. The ends were cut back, 3 bases at V and 4 bases at J, with 9 bases in the middle. Germline CDR1 is SQVTM and CDR2 is ANQGSEA. The chain's CDR3 is CSVEQGLETQYF. Written as DNA, the CDR3 is TGCAGCGTTGAGCAGGGGCTAGAGACCCAGTACTTC.

The chain is built from TRBV11-2 and TRBJ2-2; 9 bases are a match to TRBD2. J gave up 7 bases and V 5 bases, and 14 bases lay outside the gene matches. The germline CDR1 and CDR2 sequences are SGHAT and FQNNGV. This CDR3 contains 17 residues. CDR3 in DNA: TGTGCCAGCAGCCCCTACGTAGCGGGAGAGTTTGGCGGGGAGCTGTTTTTT. This translates into CASSPYVAGEFGGELFF.

V usage is TRBV7-3 and J usage is TRBJ2-1; 7 positions match TRBD2. The CDR3 covers 15 residues. In germline, CDR1 is SGHTA, CDR2 FQGTGA. The trim removed 3 bases at V and 4 bases at J, leaving 6 bases unmatched. The CDR3 protein is CASSLASGLYNEQFF. CDR3 DNA sequence: TGTGCCAGCAGCTTGGCTAGCGGTCTTTACAATGAGCAGTTCTTC.

On this clone: Other DNA sequences in the same sample also yield this CDR3. The chain uses TRBV9 and TRBJ2-5, with 9 bases lining up with TRBD2. With V trimmed by 0 bases and J by 2 bases, 5 bases remained unmatched. This CDR3 comprises 16 residues. Germline V lookup: CDR1 SGDLS, CDR2 YYNGEE. The CDR3 DNA follows: TGTGCCAGCAGCGTAGGAGGCCTAGCGGGACAAGAGACCCAGTACTTC. This codes for CASSVGGLAGQETQYF.

With respect to this clone: This CDR3 is also generated by other DNA sequences in the sample. V is TRBV11-2 and J is TRBJ2-5; 13 positions match TRBD2. There are 17 residues in the CDR3. V lost 1 base, J lost 4 bases, and 6 bases stayed unmatched. CDR1 is SGHAT and CDR2 is FQNNGV in the germline V gene. The CDR3: CASSLGTSGRQGETQYF. The CDR3, as DNA: TGTGCCAGCAGCTTAGGGACTAGCGGGAGACAGGGAGAGACCCAGTACTTC.

This chain joins TRBV18 and TRBJ1-4; no reliable D call. Between the trimmed V and J ends, which lost 3 bases and 6 bases, there was a span of 11 bases. CDR1 is KGHSH, CDR2 LQKENI, per germline. This CDR3 contains 14 residues. In DNA form, the CDR3 reads TGTGCCAGCTCACCGGGAGGTTCGGATGAAAAACTGTTTTTT. It specifies CASSPGGSDEKLFF.

This clone was counted a few times. The chain uses TRBV7-2 and TRBJ1-6; 7 nucleotides agree with TRBD1. CDR3 size: 13 residues. Germline-derived CDR1 and CDR2 are SGHTA and FQGNSA. J lost 11 bases, V lost 3 bases, and 4 bases had no gene match. The CDR3 DNA follows: TGTGCCAGCAGCTTTGACAGGGTTCCACCCCTCCACTTT. Translation gives CASSFDRVPPLHF.

The rearrangement joins TRBV7-3 to TRBJ2-7; tentative D call: TRBD2 (5 bases). The CDR3 length is 15 residues. Germline V CDR1 and CDR2: SGHTA, FQGTGA. The V end lost 2 bases, the J end lost 6 bases, and 17 bases lay between the germline ends. The CDR3 reads CASSLGSAAPGEQYF. CDR3 coding DNA: TGTGCCAGCAGCTTAGGTTCAGCGGCCCCTGGCGAGCAGTACTTC.

This clone was recorded a few times. V gene TRBV7-8 combines with J gene TRBJ2-1, with a weak D call TRBD2 (6 bases). The CDR3 loop spans 15 amino acids. In germline, CDR1 is SGHVS, CDR2 FQNEAQ. Between the trimmed V and J ends, which lost 6 bases and 7 bases, there was a span of 19 bases. The CDR3 DNA reads as TGTGCCAGCAGTCTCAGGGCGGGGTGGGGGAATGAGCAGTTCTTC. Its translation: CASSLRAGWGNEQFF.

V gene TRBV7-9 combines with J gene TRBJ2-3; 7 positions match TRBD1. CDR3 size: 14 residues. V dropped 5 bases and J dropped 4; count of bases not matched to a gene: 6. Germline V gene sequence: CDR1 SEHNR, CDR2 FQNEAQ (reference sequence). The CDR3 loop is CASSLTGAADTQYF. The DNA for the CDR3 is TGTGCCAGCAGCCTCACAGGGGCAGCAGATACGCAGTATTTT.

The chain combines TRBV9 with TRBJ2-1, with TRBD1 matching 8 bases. The germline gives CDR1 SGDLS, CDR2 YYNGEE. CDR3 length: 11 amino acids. With 3 bases clipped from V and 11 bases from J, the junction kept 1 base outside the gene matches. CDR3 DNA sequence: TGTGCCAGCAGCGGGGACAGGAAGCAGTTCTTC. This encodes CASSGDRKQFF.

This clone was counted only a few times. The chain links TRBV6-2 or TRBV6-3 to TRBJ1-1, with 7 bases identical to TRBD1. This CDR3 spans 14 amino acids. After removal of 7 bases from V and 4 bases from J, the junction contained 9 bases not matched to a gene. Germline assignment: CDR1 MNHEY and CDR2 SVGEGT. The DNA for the CDR3 is TGTGCCAGCAACCCACCTTACAGGGGCACTGAAGCTTTCTTT. Amino acid sequence: CASNPPYRGTEAFF.

To note about this clone: Other nucleotide sequences in the sample specify the same CDR3. The V and J genes are TRBV7-2 and TRBJ2-3; D is perhaps TRBD2 (6 bases). Trimming removed 5 bases at V and 1 base at J, with 13 bases between. This CDR3 has 15 amino acids. Germline lookup yields CDR1 SGHTA and CDR2 FQGNSA. The CDR3 sequence: CASSPRGGRTDTQYF. The CDR3 DNA sequence: TGTGCCAGCAGCCCCCGGGGAGGACGCACAGATACGCAGTATTTT. The whole variable domain, remainder taken from reference TRBV7-2 and TRBJ2-3, is GAGVSQSPSNKVTEKGKDVELRCDPISGHTALYWYRQSLGQGLEFLIYFQGNSAPDKSGLPSDRFSAERTGGSVSTLTIQRTQQEDSAVYLCASSPRGGRTDTQYFGPGTRLTVL.

V usage is TRBV7-6 and J usage is TRBJ2-1; 9 bases match TRBD2. After removal of 5 bases from V and 14 bases from J, the junction contained 13 bases not matched to a gene. The CDR3 has 14 residues. From germline, CDR1 is SGHVS and CDR2 FNYEAQ. In DNA form, the CDR3 reads TGTGCCAGCAGCATACAACCCGGGACTAGCTTCGAGTTCTTC. Protein sequence: CASSIQPGTSFEFF.

The gene calls are TRBV28 and TRBJ1-2, with D perhaps TRBD1 (6 bases). The CDR3 consists of 15 residues. Trimming removed 5 bases at V and 4 bases at J, with 17 bases between. Germline CDR1 and CDR2: MDHEN and SYDVKM. CDR3 in DNA: TGTGCCAGCAGTCAGTCGGGGGGGCGCGTCTATGGCTACACCTTC. It yields the protein CASSQSGGRVYGYTF.

The chain employs TRBV24-1 and TRBJ1-2, with 7 nucleotides matching TRBD1. CDR1 KGHDR and CDR2 SFDVKD come from the germline V gene. CDR3 length equals 14 residues. V lost 7 bases, J lost 6 bases, and 10 bases stayed unmatched. The CDR3 DNA reads as TGTGCCACCAGCTCAACCGGGACAGCCGATGGCTACACCTTC. It yields the protein CATSSTGTADGYTF.

The chain is built from TRBV10-3 and TRBJ2-3; 11 bases agree with TRBD2. J gave up 12 bases and V 5 bases, and 7 bases lay outside the gene matches. Germline lookup yields CDR1 ENHRY and CDR2 SYGVKD. The length of the CDR3 is 13 residues. Written as DNA, the CDR3 is TGTGCCATCAGTCGGTTGGGACTAGCGGACCAGTATTTT. The encoded protein is CAISRLGLADQYF.

V usage is TRBV25-1 and J usage is TRBJ1-5; D is uncertain. Germline-derived CDR1 and CDR2 are MGHDK and SYGVNS. Trimming left V 2 bases short and J 7 bases short, with 6 bases between. The CDR3 is made up of 12 amino acids. For the CDR3, the DNA is TGTGCCAGCAGTGAAGGGCAGCAGCCCCAGCATTTT. The encoded protein is CASSEGQQPQHF. Full variable domain (missing parts from reference TRBV25-1 and TRBJ1-5): EADIYQTPRYLVIGTGKKITLECSQTMGHDKMYWYQQDPGMELHLIHYSYGVNSTEKGDLSSESTVSRIRTEHFPLTLESARPSHTSQYLCASSEGQQPQHFGDGTRLSIL.

This clone is a singleton in its sample. The rearrangement uses TRBV12-1 and TRBJ2-1; TRBD2 reflects the table's D call only, with no check against the DNA. TRBV12-1 is deemed a pseudogene. The CDR3 is made up of 16 amino acids. DNA of the CDR3: TGTGCCAGCAGCTCACCTTGGACTAGCGGATACAATGAGCAGTTCTTC. The encoded protein is CASSSPWTSGYNEQFF.

The chain links TRBV5-6 to TRBJ2-7; D unclear. Germline V lookup: CDR1 SGHDT, CDR2 YYEEEE. This CDR3 comprises 16 residues. With 4 bases removed from V and 4 bases from J, the gap between germline ends came to 21 bases. The CDR3 here is CASSTLRVALTYEQYF. DNA for the CDR3: TGTGCCAGCAGCACCCTCCGGGTAGCTCTTACTTACGAGCAGTACTTC.

The chain combines TRBV7-2 with TRBJ2-5; maybe TRBD1 (5 bases). The V gene's germline CDR1 is SGHTA and CDR2 FQGNSA. V lost 1 base and J 5 bases, leaving 17 bases between the germline ends. The CDR3 spans 16 residues. The CDR3 nucleotides are TGTGCCAGCAGCTTAGTAACAGGCGTAACCGGGGAGACCCAGTACTTC. Translation: CASSLVTGVTGETQYF.

Regarding this clone: The junction and the germline gene differ at one end; a read error may be behind it. The V and J genes are TRBV30 and TRBJ2-7; no clear D. CDR3 length: 11 amino acids. Germline loops: CDR1 GTSNPN, CDR2 SVGIG (reference sequence). The chain's CDR3 is CAWSETATVNF. CDR3 coding DNA: TGTGCCTGGAGTGAAACAGCCACAGTAAACTTC.